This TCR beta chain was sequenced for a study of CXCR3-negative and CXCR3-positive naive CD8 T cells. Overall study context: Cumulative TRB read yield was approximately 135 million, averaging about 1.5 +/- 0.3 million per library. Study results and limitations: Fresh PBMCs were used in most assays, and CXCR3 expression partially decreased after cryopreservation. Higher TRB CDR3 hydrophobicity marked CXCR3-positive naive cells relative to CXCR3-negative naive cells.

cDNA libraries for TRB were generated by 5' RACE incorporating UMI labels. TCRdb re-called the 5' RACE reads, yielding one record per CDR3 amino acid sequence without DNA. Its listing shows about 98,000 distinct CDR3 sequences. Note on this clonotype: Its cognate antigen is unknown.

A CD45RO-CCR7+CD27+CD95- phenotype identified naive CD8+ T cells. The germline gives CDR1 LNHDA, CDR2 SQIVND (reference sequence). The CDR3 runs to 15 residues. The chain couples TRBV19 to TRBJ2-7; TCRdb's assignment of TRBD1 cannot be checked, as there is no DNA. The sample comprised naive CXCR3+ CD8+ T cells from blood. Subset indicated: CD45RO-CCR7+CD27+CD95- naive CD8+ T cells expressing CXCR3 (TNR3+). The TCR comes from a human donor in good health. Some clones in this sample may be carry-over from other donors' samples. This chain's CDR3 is CASSIKDRVSYEQYF.